Presented here are 11 T cell receptor beta chains from one specimen sequenced in a study of cytomegalovirus exposure and HLA in healthy donors. The PCR had 60 Vbeta and 13 Jbeta primers. Libraries were prepared by immunoSEQ multiplex PCR; TCRdb keeps only in-frame clonotypes and omits some of them. The sample contains about 120,000 clones, around 84% of which appear only once. The sample taken for sequencing was PBMCs. The receptors were gathered from a woman in her 30s in good health and CMV-seropositive.

This chain connects TRBV4-3 to TRBJ2-7; weak D call: TRBD2 (5 bases). The CDR3 has 16 amino acids. With 0 bases removed from V and 4 bases from J, the gap between germline ends came to 16 bases. Per germline, CDR1 LGHNA and CDR2 YSLEER. CDR3 protein: CASSQDPRASWYEQYF. Written as DNA, the CDR3 is TGCGCCAGCAGCCAAGATCCGCGGGCTAGTTGGTACGAGCAGTACTTC.

This clone has only one observation. This chain joins TRBV15 and TRBJ2-7; 8 positions match TRBD2. J gave up 4 bases and V 3 bases, and 8 bases lay outside the gene matches. Germline V gives CDR1 LNHNV, CDR2 YYDKDF (reference sequence). The length of the CDR3 is 15 residues. CDR3 DNA sequence: TGTGCCACCAGCAGGAGTCGGGAGGGCTTGTACGAGCAGTACTTC. Translating it yields CATSRSREGLYEQYF.

The chain carries TRBV6-6 and TRBJ1-6; 8 positions agree with TRBD1. Germline values: CDR1 MNHNY, CDR2 SVGAGI (reference sequence). CDR3 length equals 14 residues. Losses at the gene ends were 8 bases for V and 9 bases for J; bases not matched to a gene: 9. The CDR3 region is CASGPGQVFSPLHF. The CDR3 nucleotides read TGTGCCAGCGGGCCGGGACAGGTTTTTTCACCCCTCCACTTT.

This chain uses TRBV7-6 with TRBJ1-4; the D gene is possibly TRBD1 (5 bases). The V end lost 5 bases, the J end lost 0 bases, and 16 bases lay between the germline ends. The CDR3 extends over 17 amino acids. CDR1 is SGHVS, CDR2 FNYEAQ, per germline. CDR3 residues: CASSPRGGGATNEKLFF. The CDR3 coding sequence is TGTGCCAGCAGCCCTAGAGGCGGGGGGGCAACTAATGAAAAACTGTTTTTT.

The chain uses TRBV5-6 and TRBJ1-6; 9 nucleotides line up with TRBD1. Trimming at V came to 4 bases and at J to 1 base, leaving 9 bases not matched to a gene. This CDR3 comprises 18 residues. Per germline, CDR1 SGHDT and CDR2 YYEEEE. The CDR3 region is CASSRGQGQFSYNSPLHF. The CDR3 DNA reads as TGTGCCAGCAGCCGGGGACAGGGACAGTTTTCCTATAATTCACCCCTCCACTTT.

On this clone: Other DNA variants within this sample encode the same CDR3. The CDR3: CASSLMTGTNEKLFF. In DNA form, the CDR3 reads TGTGCCAGCAGCCTGATGACAGGGACTAATGAAAAACTGTTTTTT. The rearrangement joins TRBV4-2 to TRBJ1-4; TRBD1 matches 7 bases. Germline loops: CDR1 LGHNA, CDR2 YNFKEQ. This CDR3 contains 15 residues. The junction had 4 bases not matched to a gene; V was cut back by 4 bases and J by 2 bases.

This sequence joins TRBV29-1 and TRBJ1-1, with D perhaps matching TRBD1 (5 bases). Germline V gives CDR1 SQVTM, CDR2 ANQGSEA. The CDR3 runs to 13 residues. Trimming removed 3 bases at V and 7 bases at J, with 15 bases between. The CDR3 reads CSVDSGLTDEAFF. In DNA, the CDR3 is TGCAGCGTTGACTCAGGTTTGACAGATGAAGCTTTCTTT.

This chain joins TRBV4-3 and TRBJ2-1, with 8 bases matching TRBD1. Per germline, CDR1 LGHNA and CDR2 YSLEER. This CDR3 comprises 16 residues. J gave up 8 bases and V 3 bases, and 12 bases lay outside the gene matches. The CDR3 bases are TGCGCCAGCAGCCAGGGGACAGGCCGGGGGATCGATGAGCAGTTCTTC. It codes for CASSQGTGRGIDEQFF.

J is TRBJ1-6 and V is TRBV30, with no clear D. The germline V gene encodes CDR1 GTSNPN and CDR2 SVGIG (reference sequence). This CDR3 region has 16 residues. V lost 5 bases and J 10 bases, leaving 24 bases between the germline ends. CDR3 in DNA: TGTGCCTGGGGACGTACCTTTTGGGAGCGAGGCTCACCCCTCCACTTT. Translated: CAWGRTFWERGSPLHF.

The V call is TRBV19, the J call TRBJ1-6; D may be TRBD1 (5 bases). Trimming pared 2 bases from V and 7 bases from J, leaving 15 bases between. This CDR3 region has 16 residues. Germline loops: CDR1 LNHDA, CDR2 SQIVND (reference sequence). The CDR3 loop is CASSITREARNSPLHF. DNA of the CDR3: TGTGCCAGTAGTATAACCAGGGAGGCGCGCAATTCACCCCTCCACTTT.

This rearrangement joins TRBV7-6 to TRBJ2-7, with 7 bases aligning to TRBD1. Germline V gives CDR1 SGHVS, CDR2 FNYEAQ. Trimming removed 5 bases from V and 5 bases from J; junction bases left unmatched: 12. The CDR3 totals 15 residues. The CDR3 loop is CASSHATGSNDEQYF. In DNA, the CDR3 is TGTGCCAGCAGCCACGCGACAGGGAGTAATGACGAGCAGTACTTC.